These T cell receptor beta chains were read from a single sample in a study of identical twins. TCRdb redid the calling of the 5' RACE reads with MiXCR, one entry per CDR3 protein. Of about 1.7 million distinct CDR3 sequences listed, more than 30% are singletons. Sequenced: cord blood. Source of these receptors: a newborn girl in good health. Each CDR3 is given with its conserved first and last residue. A D gene is named only where the DNA matches it firmly. Not every row has a clone size; where given, it reads once, few, many or a size class.

TRBJ1-2 | . | TRBD1 | TRBV25-1 | CAASPFNRGLDYGYTF | TGTGCCGCCTCCCCTTTCAACAGGGGGCTAGACTATGGCTACACCTTC
TRBJ2-3 | . | TRBD2 | TRBV6-5 | CASSSDLRYRASGRGTDTQYF | TGTGCCAGCAGTTCGGACCTTCGATATAGGGCTAGCGGGAGGGGCACAGATACGCAGTATTTT
TRBJ2-1 | many | . | TRBV12-3/TRBV12-4 | CASSFWGYNEQFF | TGTGCCAGCAGTTTCTGGGGTTACAATGAGCAGTTCTTC
TRBJ2-1 | many | . | TRBV7-2 | CASSLGWAAYNEQFF | TGTGCCAGCAGCTTAGGCTGGGCAGCCTACAATGAGCAGTTCTTC
TRBJ1-2 | once | . | TRBV6-2/TRBV6-3 | CASSRPTKPDGYSNYGYTF | TGTGCCAGCAGTCGACCTACTAAACCTGACGGATACTCTAACTATGGCTACACCTTC
TRBJ2-7 | few | . | TRBV14 | CASSQVGTSSYEQYF | TGTGCCAGCAGCCAAGTGGGGACCTCTAGCTACGAGCAGTACTTC
TRBJ2-2 | . | TRBD2 | TRBV12-3/TRBV12-4 | CASSLREAANTGELFF | TGTGCCAGCAGTTTGCGGGAGGCTGCGAACACCGGGGAGCTGTTTTTT
TRBJ2-1 | few | . | TRBV20-1 | CSARTPASYNEQFF | TGCAGTGCTAGGACTCCGGCCTCCTACAATGAGCAGTTCTTC
TRBJ2-7 | many | . | TRBV2 | CASSEFSYEQYF | TGTGCCAGCAGTGAATTTAGCTACGAGCAGTACTTC
TRBJ1-1 | . | TRBD1 | TRBV7-8 | CASSLARTGGTNAEAFF | TGTGCCAGCAGCTTAGCCCGGACAGGGGGCACGAACGCTGAAGCTTTCTTT
TRBJ2-2 | . | TRBD2 | TRBV4-1 | CASSQSFRGSAGELFF | TGCGCCAGCAGCCAAAGTTTTCGCGGGAGCGCCGGGGAGCTGTTTTTT
TRBJ1-6 | . | . | TRBV16 | CASSQRSGQGNSPLHF | TGTGCCAGCAGCCAACGATCTGGGCAGGGCAATTCACCCCTCCACTTT
TRBJ2-7 | many | TRBD1 | TRBV10-3 | CAISDSGTGATYEQYF | TGTGCCATCAGTGACTCGGGGACAGGGGCCACCTACGAGCAGTACTTC
TRBJ2-3 | few | . | TRBV20-1 | CSARDGGYPSTDTQYF | TGCAGTGCTAGAGACGGCGGCTACCCTAGCACAGATACGCAGTATTTT
TRBJ1-1 | few | TRBD1 | TRBV27 | CASRYGDRGLTEAFF | TGTGCCAGCAGATATGGAGACAGGGGTTTAACTGAAGCTTTCTTT
TRBJ2-3 | few | . | TRBV12-3/TRBV12-4 | CASSLMLGHRTDTQYF | TGTGCCAGCAGTTTAATGCTCGGGCACCGCACAGATACGCAGTATTTT
TRBJ2-7 | . | . | TRBV25-1 | CASSRHASYNEQYF | TGTGCCAGCAGTCGACATGCCTCCTACAATGAGCAGTACTTC
TRBJ2-7 | . | TRBD2 | TRBV20-1 | CSASGRDEQYF | TGCAGTGCTAGCGGGAGGGATGAGCAGTACTTC
TRBJ2-7 | . | TRBD1 | TRBV5-1 | CASSSWGQGGYEQYF | TGCGCCAGCAGTAGTTGGGGACAGGGAGGTTACGAGCAGTACTTC
TRBJ2-2 | . | . | TRBV6-5 | CASGVLASRTGELFF | TGTGCCAGCGGTGTTCTGGCTAGCCGAACCGGGGAGCTGTTTTTT
TRBJ1-4 | . | . | TRBV6-5 | CASRRDEGQEKLFF | TGTGCCAGCAGACGGGACGAAGGACAGGAAAAACTGTTTTTT
TRBJ2-7 | . | . | TRBV20-1 | CSARGLVDKGNEQYF | TGCAGTGCTAGAGGCCTAGTCGACAAGGGCAATGAGCAGTACTTC
TRBJ2-7 | . | . | TRBV28 | CASSFLQQRRSYEQYF | TGTGCCAGCAGTTTTCTACAACAGAGGAGGTCCTACGAGCAGTACTTC
TRBJ2-3 | . | TRBD1 | TRBV12-3/TRBV12-4 | CASRLQGAADTQYF | TGTGCCAGCAGGTTACAGGGGGCTGCAGATACGCAGTATTTT
TRBJ2-4 | . | . | TRBV21-1 | CASSLRDLNIQYF | TGTGCCAGCAGCCTCCGGGATTTAAACATTCAGTACTTC
TRBJ2-7 | . | TRBD2 | TRBV28 | CASNSTSESYEQYF | TGTGCCAGCAACTCGACTAGCGAGTCCTACGAGCAGTACTTC
TRBJ2-1 | many | TRBD2 | TRBV10-3 | CAISGTSYNEQFF | TGTGCCATCAGTGGGACTAGCTACAATGAGCAGTTCTTC
TRBJ1-1 | many | . | TRBV27 | CASSLQRNTEAFF | TGTGCCAGCAGTTTACAACGGAACACTGAAGCTTTCTTT
TRBJ1-2 | . | . | TRBV2 | CASRDRQGSYGYTF | TGTGCCAGCAGAGACCGGCAGGGTTCCTATGGCTACACCTTC
TRBJ1-6 | . | TRBD1 | TRBV20-1 | CSARGQGAGNSPLHF | TGCAGTGCTAGGGGACAGGGGGCGGGTAATTCACCCCTCCACTTT
TRBJ2-5 | many | . | TRBV4-1 | CASSQDSGQETQYF | TGCGCCAGCAGCCAAGATAGCGGCCAAGAGACCCAGTACTTC
TRBJ1-6 | . | . | TRBV27 | CASGHPRQVNSPLHF | TGTGCCAGCGGCCATCCGAGACAGGTTAATTCACCCCTCCACTTT
TRBJ1-5 | few | . | TRBV10-2 | CASSEFDAGFTNQPQHF | TGCGCCAGCAGTGAGTTCGATGCAGGGTTCACCAATCAGCCCCAGCATTTT
TRBJ2-3 | . | . | TRBV18 | CASSVRGVAATTDTQYF | TGTGCCAGCTCAGTACGTGGGGTAGCGGCTACCACAGATACGCAGTATTTT
TRBJ2-1 | . | TRBD2 | TRBV28 | CASSPSGGNNERFF | TGTGCCAGCAGTCCTAGCGGGGGAAACAATGAGCGGTTCTTC
TRBJ1-5 | . | . | TRBV12-3/TRBV12-4 | CTSSFRGTGRGVSNQPQHF | TGTACCAGCAGTTTTCGCGGAACAGGGCGCGGGGTTAGCAATCAGCCCCAGCATTTT
TRBJ1-2 | . | . | TRBV4-1 | CASSRIQGTGNGYTF | TGCGCCAGCAGCCGAATACAGGGAACCGGGAATGGCTACACCTTC
TRBJ1-1 | few | TRBD1 | TRBV5-1 | CASSSGTVSGEAFF | TGCGCCAGCAGTTCCGGGACAGTATCTGGTGAAGCTTTCTTT
TRBJ2-7 | few | . | TRBV11-1 | CASSLPAPNEQYF | TGTGCCAGCAGCTTACCGGCCCCCAACGAGCAGTACTTC
TRBJ1-2 | few | . | TRBV6-5 | CASSYSNQVYHGYTF | TGTGCCAGCAGTTACTCAAACCAAGTATACCATGGCTACACCTTC
TRBJ2-3 | . | . | TRBV12-3/TRBV12-4 | CASRFGLFTDTQYF | TGTGCCAGCAGGTTCGGACTCTTCACAGATACGCAGTATTTT
TRBJ2-7 | few | TRBD2 | TRBV6-6 | CASSYSISGSEQYF | TGTGCCAGCAGTTACTCCATCAGCGGGAGCGAGCAGTACTTC
TRBJ1-4 | many | . | TRBV6-5 | CASSYGGLLFF | TGTGCCAGCAGTTACGGGGGGTTGCTGTTTTTT
TRBJ2-5 | . | TRBD1 | TRBV27 | CASSSGRQGYNEQYF | TGTGCCAGCAGTTCAGGGAGACAGGGGTACAATGAGCAGTACTTC
TRBJ1-2 | few | TRBD1 | TRBV7-9 | CASKDQYRGNYGYTF | TGTGCCAGCAAGGATCAGTACAGGGGGAACTATGGCTACACCTTC
TRBJ1-1 | . | . | TRBV10-1 | CASSEAGTLNTEAFF | TGCGCCAGCAGTGAGGCGGGGACCTTGAACACTGAAGCTTTCTTT
TRBJ2-7 | . | TRBD2 | TRBV5-1 | CASSLGLAELYEQYF | TGCGCCAGCAGCTTGGGGCTAGCGGAATTATACGAGCAGTACTTC
TRBJ2-6 | few | . | TRBV20-1 | CSASGDSGANVLTF | TGCAGTGCTAGTGGAGACTCTGGGGCCAACGTCCTGACTTTC
TRBJ2-7 | few | . | TRBV5-1 | CASSLAVQRWTHSSYEQYF | TGCGCCAGCAGCTTGGCGGTACAGAGGTGGACTCATAGCTCCTACGAGCAGTACTTC
TRBJ2-3 | few | TRBD2 | TRBV11-3 | CASSLATSGSPDTQYF | TGTGCCAGCAGCTTAGCGACTAGCGGGAGTCCAGATACGCAGTATTTT
TRBJ2-1 | . | TRBD2 | TRBV24-1 | CATSDSGLAKGGTRQRSSYNEQFF | TGTGCCACCAGTGACTCGGGACTAGCCAAAGGAGGGACGAGACAACGGAGCTCCTACAATGAGCAGTTCTTC
TRBJ2-1 | few | . | TRBV20-1 | CSARDEQLYNDQFF | TGCAGTGCTAGAGATGAACAGCTCTACAATGATCAGTTCTTC
TRBJ2-5 | . | TRBD1 | TRBV6-1 | CASSRSRTGYQETQYF | TGTGCCAGCTCGCGGAGCCGGACAGGGTACCAAGAGACCCAGTACTTC
TRBJ2-3 | few | TRBD1 | TRBV27 | CASNDGQGGADTQYF | TGTGCCAGCAATGATGGACAGGGGGGCGCAGATACGCAGTATTTT
TRBJ2-5 | few | . | TRBV7-9 | CASSLITPGDPQETQYF | TGTGCCAGCAGCTTAATCACTCCGGGAGATCCACAAGAGACCCAGTACTTC
TRBJ2-3 | . | . | TRBV5-1 | CASSPGPPSTDTQYF | TGCGCCAGCAGCCCGGGACCTCCTAGCACAGATACGCAGTATTTT
TRBJ1-1 | . | . | TRBV14 | CASSQGFQRSRWNTEAFF | TGTGCCAGCAGCCAAGGATTTCAGCGGTCTAGGTGGAACACTGAAGCTTTCTTT